The next 13 T cell receptor beta chains were all read from a single sample in a study of blood T cell repertoires in COVID-19. Repertoires were generated with immunoSEQ multiplex PCR, while TCRdb's copy carries only in-frame clones and drops some. The sample consists of tens of thousands of clones, roughly 87% of them appearing once. The sequenced sample was peripheral blood. The receptors were gathered from a human donor with active COVID-19. The donor label of this sample is uncertain.

The chain recombines TRBV27 with TRBJ1-2; TRBD1 is a possible D gene (5 bases). The CDR3 consists of 15 residues. The V gene lost 3 bases and the J gene lost 4 bases, with 15 bases spanning the gap. Germline lookup yields CDR1 MNHEY and CDR2 SMNVEV (reference sequence). CDR3 sequence: CASSLSSQELYGYTF. The DNA of the CDR3 is TGTGCCAGCAGTTTGTCCTCACAGGAACTCTATGGCTACACCTTC.

The rearrangement joins TRBV7-2 to TRBJ2-1; TRBD2 matches at 10 bases. The CDR3 extends over 15 amino acids. V trimming: 3 bases; J trimming: 3 bases; junction bases outside the gene matches: 2. Germline V gene lookup returns CDR1 SGHTA and CDR2 FQGNSA. CDR3 nucleotides: TGTGCCAGCAGCTTTGCTAGCGGGAGCTACAATGAGCAGTTCTTC. This encodes CASSFASGSYNEQFF.

The CDR3, as DNA: TGTGCCAGCAGCCTCGTAGGACTAGCGGGGATGAGCACAGATACGCAGTATTTT. This gives the protein CASSLVGLAGMSTDTQYF. The chain employs TRBV4-2 and TRBJ2-3; 12 bases line up with TRBD2. Trimming at V came to 4 bases and at J to 0 bases, leaving 8 bases not matched to a gene. CDR3 size: 18 residues. Germline V gene sequence: CDR1 LGHNA, CDR2 YNFKEQ.

This sequence joins TRBV7-9 and TRBJ2-3; D may be TRBD2 (6 bases). CDR3 length: 12 residues. CDR1 is SEHNR and CDR2 is FQNEAQ in the germline V gene (reference sequence). Trimming left V 8 bases short and J 0 bases short, with 6 bases between. CDR3 residues: CASGGSTDTQYF. The CDR3 nucleotides read TGTGCCAGCGGGGGGAGCACAGATACGCAGTATTTT.

The V call is TRBV29-1, the J call TRBJ2-2; 8 nucleotides match TRBD2. Germline lookup yields CDR1 SQVTM and CDR2 ANQGSEA. The CDR3 has 14 residues. V trimming: 6 bases; J trimming: 2 bases; junction bases outside the gene matches: 5. DNA for the CDR3: TGCAGCGTGGCCCGGGGGGGAAACACCGGGGAGCTGTTTTTT. Its protein product is CSVARGGNTGELFF.

The rearrangement uses TRBV4-3 and TRBJ2-1; 10 nucleotides line up with TRBD2. This CDR3 comprises 20 residues. V trimming: 0 bases; J trimming: 2 bases; junction bases outside the gene matches: 13. In germline, CDR1 is LGHNA, CDR2 YSLEER. In DNA form, the CDR3 reads TGCGCCAGCAGCCAAGACCCAAGCAGCCCCCTAGCGGGGGCCTACAATGAGCAGTTCTTC. Its translation is CASSQDPSSPLAGAYNEQFF.

The rearrangement joins TRBV7-8 to TRBJ1-5; D is unclear. Looked up from germline, CDR1 is SGHVS and CDR2 is FQNEAQ. The CDR3 sequence is 15 residues long. Trimming took off 3 bases at V and 6 bases at J, with 15 bases between the two ends. Here the CDR3 reads CASSFERSSGQPQHF. As DNA, the CDR3 is TGTGCCAGCAGCTTTGAGAGGTCCTCCGGTCAGCCCCAGCATTTT. Full variable domain (outside the CDR3, taken from reference TRBV7-8 and TRBJ1-5): GAGVSQSPRYKVAKRGQDVALRCDPISGHVSLFWYQQALGQGPEFLTYFQNEAQLDKSGLPSDRFFAERPEGSVSTLKIQRTQQEDSAVYLCASSFERSSGQPQHFGDGTRLSIL.

The CDR3 protein is CASSVGLWSPLHF. In DNA form, the CDR3 reads TGTGCCAGTAGTGTGGGGCTTTGGTCACCCCTCCACTTT. The V call is TRBV19, the J call TRBJ1-6, with a tentative D call TRBD1 (5 bases). V gave up 5 bases and J gave up 10 bases, with 12 bases separating them. CDR1 is LNHDA, CDR2 SQIVND, per germline (reference sequence). The CDR3 is made up of 13 amino acids.

The genes are TRBV6-5 and TRBJ1-2; 8 positions match TRBD1. With V trimmed by 6 bases and J by 7 bases, 10 bases remained unmatched. The CDR3 is 14 amino acids. Germline CDR1 reads MNHEY; CDR2 reads SVGAGI. This CDR3 reads CASRALGQGGGYTF. DNA for the CDR3: TGTGCCAGCAGGGCCCTAGGACAGGGAGGTGGCTACACCTTC.

The rearrangement joins TRBV6-5 to TRBJ2-7; TRBD1 aligns across 10 bases. J was trimmed by 3 bases and V by 6 bases; bases with no gene match: 2. CDR3 length equals 13 residues. Germline CDR1 reads MNHEY; CDR2 reads SVGAGI. The CDR3 reads CASSRDRGYEQYF. The CDR3 DNA sequence: TGTGCCAGCAGCCGGGACAGGGGCTACGAGCAGTACTTC.

The V gene is TRBV13, the J gene TRBJ1-2; no firm D call. The CDR3 loop spans 14 amino acids. In germline, CDR1 is PRHDT, CDR2 FYEKMQ (reference sequence). The V and J ends lost 1 base and 4 bases respectively, with 10 bases between them. CDR3 bases: TGTGCCAGCAGCTTAGTCGCAGATTCCTATGGCTACACCTTC. Translation: CASSLVADSYGYTF.

The chain combines TRBV2 with TRBJ2-4; D perhaps matches TRBD1 (8 bases). The germline V gene encodes CDR1 SNHLY and CDR2 FYNNEI. This CDR3 contains 14 residues. With 6 bases removed from V and 7 bases from J, the gap between germline ends came to 16 bases. The chain's CDR3 is CASRGTGGVNIQYF. CDR3 nucleotides: TGTGCCAGCAGGGGAACAGGGGGGGTCAACATTCAGTACTTC.

In its sample, this clone was seen a few times. The chain combines TRBV2 with TRBJ1-2, with 10 positions matching TRBD1. The CDR3 runs to 14 residues. V trimming: 8 bases; J trimming: 3 bases; junction bases outside the gene matches: 6. CDR1 SNHLY and CDR2 FYNNEI come from the germline V gene. The DNA for the CDR3 is TGTGCCAGCGTCCCGGGACAGGGGTACTATGGCTACACCTTC. Translation gives CASVPGQGYYGYTF.